Listed here is a single TCR beta chain. Its antigen is unidentified. The sample is drawn from a study of cytomegalovirus exposure and HLA in healthy donors. Overall study: Most genotyped donors, 65% to 90% of around 370, had Caucasian-associated genetic ancestry.

Points from the study as a whole: What was likely a sequencing artifact was a cluster of highly shared sequence variants. Excluded were some V segments that proved indistinguishable, including TRBV6-2 and TRBV6-3. A later analysis reportedly found fewer N-insertions in an Asian-associated ancestry cluster than the roughly 670-donor mean.

In germline, CDR1 is SEHNR, CDR2 FQNEAQ (reference sequence). CDR3 length: 15 residues. V lost 4 bases, J lost 9 bases, and 8 bases stayed unmatched. The PCR used 60 Vbeta and 13 Jbeta primers. Assay used: immunoSEQ multiplex PCR; TCRdb lists only in-frame clones, some missing. This repertoire shows 150,000 to 200,000 clones, 77% found once; its top ten account for more than 1.4%. The rearrangement uses TRBV7-9 and TRBJ2-1, with 11 positions matching TRBD2. Sequenced sample: PBMCs. The sequence was obtained from a man aged 18 to 30 in good health and CMV-seronegative. DNA of the CDR3: TGTGCCAGCAGCTACTACCTAGCGGGGGGCTTTGAGCAGTTCTTC. Protein: CASSYYLAGGFEQFF.